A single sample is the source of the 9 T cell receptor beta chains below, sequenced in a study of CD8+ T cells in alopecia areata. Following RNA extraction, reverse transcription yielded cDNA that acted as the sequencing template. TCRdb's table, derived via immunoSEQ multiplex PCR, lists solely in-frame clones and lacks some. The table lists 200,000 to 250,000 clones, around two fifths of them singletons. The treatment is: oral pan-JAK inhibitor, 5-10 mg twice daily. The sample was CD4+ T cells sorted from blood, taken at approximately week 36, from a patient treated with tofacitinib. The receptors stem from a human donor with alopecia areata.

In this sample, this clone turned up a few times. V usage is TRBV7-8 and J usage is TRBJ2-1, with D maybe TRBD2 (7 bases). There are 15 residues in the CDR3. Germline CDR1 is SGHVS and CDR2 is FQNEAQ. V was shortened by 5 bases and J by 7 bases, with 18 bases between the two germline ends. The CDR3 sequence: CASSTRTRGGNEQFF. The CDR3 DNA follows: TGTGCCAGCAGCACCCGGACTAGAGGGGGGAATGAGCAGTTCTTC.

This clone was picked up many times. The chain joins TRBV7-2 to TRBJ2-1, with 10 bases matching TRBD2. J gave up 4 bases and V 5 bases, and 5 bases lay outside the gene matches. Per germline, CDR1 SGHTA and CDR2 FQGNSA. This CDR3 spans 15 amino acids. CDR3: CASSQGLALYNEQFF. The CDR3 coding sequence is TGTGCCAGCAGCCAGGGACTAGCGCTATACAATGAGCAGTTCTTC.

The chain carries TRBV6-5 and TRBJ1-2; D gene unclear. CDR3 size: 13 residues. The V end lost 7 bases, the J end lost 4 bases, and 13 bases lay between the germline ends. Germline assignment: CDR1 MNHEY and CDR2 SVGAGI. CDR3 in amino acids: CASTSRVGYGYTF. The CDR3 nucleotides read TGTGCCAGCACTTCACGTGTCGGCTATGGCTACACCTTC.

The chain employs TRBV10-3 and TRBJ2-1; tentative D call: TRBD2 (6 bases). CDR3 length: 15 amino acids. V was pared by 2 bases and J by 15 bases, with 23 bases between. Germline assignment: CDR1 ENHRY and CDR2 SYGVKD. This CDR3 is CAISETGLPSIIRFF. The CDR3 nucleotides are TGTGCCATCAGTGAGACGGGACTTCCTAGTATCATTCGGTTCTTC.

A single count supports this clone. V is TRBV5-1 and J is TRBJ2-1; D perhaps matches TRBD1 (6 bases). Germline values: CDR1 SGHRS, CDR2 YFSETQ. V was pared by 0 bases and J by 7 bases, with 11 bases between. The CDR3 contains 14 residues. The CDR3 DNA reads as TGCGCCAGCAGCTTGGAGACAGGTGGAAATGAGCAGTTCTTC. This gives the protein CASSLETGGNEQFF.

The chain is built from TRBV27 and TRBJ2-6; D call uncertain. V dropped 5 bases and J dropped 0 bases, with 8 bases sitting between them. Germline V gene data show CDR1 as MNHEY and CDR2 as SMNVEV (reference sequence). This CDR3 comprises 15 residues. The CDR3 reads CASSETASGANVLTF. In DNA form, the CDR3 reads TGTGCCAGCAGTGAGACGGCCTCTGGGGCCAACGTCCTGACTTTC.

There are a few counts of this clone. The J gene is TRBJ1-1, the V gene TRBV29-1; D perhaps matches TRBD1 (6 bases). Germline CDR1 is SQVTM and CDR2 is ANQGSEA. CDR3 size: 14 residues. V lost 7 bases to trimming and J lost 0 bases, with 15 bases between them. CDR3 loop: CSGTTQGMNTEAFF. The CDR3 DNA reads TGCAGCGGCACTACACAGGGAATGAACACTGAAGCTTTCTTT.

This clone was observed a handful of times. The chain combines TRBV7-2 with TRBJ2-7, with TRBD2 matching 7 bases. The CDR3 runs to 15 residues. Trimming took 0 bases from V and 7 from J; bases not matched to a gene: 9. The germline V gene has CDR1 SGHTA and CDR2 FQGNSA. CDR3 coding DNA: TGTGCCAGCAGCTTAGCTCTGGGAGGGCCGGGAGAGCAGTACTTC. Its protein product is CASSLALGGPGEQYF.

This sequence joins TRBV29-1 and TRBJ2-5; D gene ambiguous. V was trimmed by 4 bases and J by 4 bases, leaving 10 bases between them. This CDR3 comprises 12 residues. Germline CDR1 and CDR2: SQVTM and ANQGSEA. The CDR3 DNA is TGCAGCGTTGTAAAGGTCCGAGAGACCCAGTACTTC. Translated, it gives CSVVKVRETQYF.